A selection of T cell receptor beta chains follows, all from one sample in a study of metastatic and nonmetastatic thyroid tumors. TCRdb ran MiXCR on the PCR reads. The table includes about 22,000 clones, roughly 18% detected once. Material: adjacent normal tissue. Receptor source: a male donor with papillary thyroid cancer or a benign thyroid nodule (not recorded which). Some clones in this sample may be carry-over from other donors' samples. CDR3s leave out the opening cysteine and the closing phenylalanine or tryptophan. The D gene is left open where the match is weak.

V,D,J,CDR3
TRBV6-2/TRBV6-3,NA,TRBJ1-2,ASSMIRTDGYT
TRBV24-1,NA,TRBJ1-2,ATSGPVRGDANYGYT
TRBV9,NA,TRBJ2-3,ASSVGGVSTDTQY
TRBV13,TRBD2,TRBJ2-1,ASSPGGLSCYNEQF
TRBV12-5,TRBD2,TRBJ2-1,ASATTSGRPHNEQF
TRBV6-1,NA,TRBJ1-2,ASSPGANYGYT
TRBV10-3,NA,TRBJ2-2,ATGDDMAGELF
TRBV27,TRBD2,TRBJ2-3,ASSLGGRGTDTQY
TRBV30,NA,TRBJ2-1,AWSVSGIPYNEQF
TRBV20-1,TRBD2,TRBJ2-2,SAPSGGARTGELF
TRBV3-1,TRBD2,TRBJ2-7,ASSQAWTGLADYEQY
TRBV11-1,NA,TRBJ2-2,ASSTPEASSTGELF
TRBV7-3,NA,TRBJ2-1,ASSPLVKPRQQF
TRBV5-1,NA,TRBJ1-6,ASSLNRENSPLH
TRBV18,NA,TRBJ2-1,ASSRSGQDIF
TRBV6-4,TRBD2,TRBJ2-2,ASSRSGEGMNTGELF
TRBV24-1,NA,TRBJ2-2,ATSDSPTGELF
TRBV6-1,NA,TRBJ1-5,ASSQQRAGQPQH
TRBV4-2,NA,TRBJ2-1,ASNHRGESSGFGEQF
TRBV19,NA,TRBJ2-2,ASSMTVVTGELF
TRBV12-3/TRBV12-4,NA,TRBJ2-3,ASRRGPGADTQY
TRBV6-1,NA,TRBJ2-1,ASSERGNEQF
TRBV27,TRBD2,TRBJ2-7,ASSSSLAGASYEQY
TRBV6-4,TRBD2,TRBJ2-1,ASSDPGLAGGVSSYNEQF
TRBV24-1,TRBD1,TRBJ2-5,ATGDSGQVTQETQY
TRBV5-5,NA,TRBJ2-3,ASRIPGRSTDTQY
TRBV6-1,NA,TRBJ2-7,ASSTGRAYEQY
TRBV7-8,TRBD2,TRBJ2-2,ASSLGSGRVRTGELF
TRBV11-2,TRBD1,TRBJ1-2,ASSSRQGSRLFGYT
TRBV6-1,TRBD2,TRBJ2-3,ASSGKGDTQY
TRBV5-4,TRBD1,TRBJ2-1,ASSTDRRWNEQF
TRBV5-1,TRBD2,TRBJ2-3,ASSLERGWGDTQY
TRBV7-2,NA,TRBJ2-7,ASSLTGNEQY
TRBV27,NA,TRBJ1-2,ASSLSGQYDYT
TRBV24-1,NA,TRBJ2-1,ATSDPRGHKYNEQF
TRBV30,NA,TRBJ1-5,AFSTGTNYQPQH
TRBV9,NA,TRBJ1-1,AISTGLGEGNTEAF
TRBV7-2,TRBD1,TRBJ1-1,ASSARPGQFEAF
TRBV6-2/TRBV6-3,NA,TRBJ2-1,ASTARGKQF
TRBV7-3,NA,TRBJ1-2,ASGSGNGYT
TRBV4-2,TRBD2,TRBJ2-2,ASTKAGVGRDVVGELF
TRBV5-1,NA,TRBJ2-5,ASSNGLTLRETQY
TRBV19,TRBD1,TRBJ2-2,ASDRGYTGELF
TRBV20-1,NA,TRBJ2-6,SARSLSGANVLT
TRBV20-1,TRBD1,TRBJ1-5,SARVGVTGGNQH
TRBV13,NA,TRBJ2-2,ASSFGQNTGELF
TRBV2,NA,TRBJ1-3,ASSQDPGNTIY
TRBV18,TRBD2,TRBJ2-1,ASSTTSGNEQF
TRBV30,NA,TRBJ1-4,AWSILPGQWEKLF
TRBV6-5,TRBD1,TRBJ1-1,ASSYLRQGPLNTEAF